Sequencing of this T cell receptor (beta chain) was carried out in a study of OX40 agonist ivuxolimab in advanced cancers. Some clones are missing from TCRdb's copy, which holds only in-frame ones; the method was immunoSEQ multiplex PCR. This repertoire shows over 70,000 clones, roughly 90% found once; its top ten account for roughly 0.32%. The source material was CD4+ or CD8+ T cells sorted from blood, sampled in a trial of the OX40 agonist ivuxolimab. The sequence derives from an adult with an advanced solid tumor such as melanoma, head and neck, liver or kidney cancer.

CDR3 bases: TGCGCCAGCAGTGATTCGATCGGGGACACCGGGGAGCTGTTTTTT. Protein sequence: CASSDSIGDTGELFF. The chain has TRBV5-1 and TRBJ2-2, with D maybe TRBD2 (5 bases). Germline V lookup: CDR1 SGHRS, CDR2 YFSETQ. The CDR3 is made up of 15 amino acids. Trimming cost V 5 bases and J 3 bases, with 14 bases left between them.